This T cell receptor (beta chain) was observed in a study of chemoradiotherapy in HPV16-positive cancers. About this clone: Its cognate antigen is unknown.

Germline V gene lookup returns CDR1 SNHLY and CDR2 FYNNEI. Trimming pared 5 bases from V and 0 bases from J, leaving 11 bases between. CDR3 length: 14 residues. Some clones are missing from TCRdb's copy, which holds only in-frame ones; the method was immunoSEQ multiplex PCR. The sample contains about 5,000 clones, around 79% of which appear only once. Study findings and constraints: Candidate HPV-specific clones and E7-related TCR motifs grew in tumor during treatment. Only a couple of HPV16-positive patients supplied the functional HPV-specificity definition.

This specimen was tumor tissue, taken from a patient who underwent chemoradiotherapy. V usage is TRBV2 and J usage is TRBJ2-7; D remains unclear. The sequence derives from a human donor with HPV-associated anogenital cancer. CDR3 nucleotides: TGTGCCAGCAGTAGCGACCAGAGCTCCTACGAGCAGTACTTC. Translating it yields CASSSDQSSYEQYF.